This T cell receptor beta chain is from a study of tumor-infiltrating lymphocytes in oesophageal squamous cell carcinoma. TCRdb passed the PCR reads through MiXCR, listing each CDR3 protein once. Of approximately 19,000 distinct CDR3 sequences in the sample, 40% to 45% were seen once. The specimen sequenced was normal esophageal tissue next to the tumor. The clonotype originates from a female donor with esophageal squamous cell carcinoma.

The CDR3 nucleotides are TGTGCCAGCAGCCCACGGGACTCCCCCTACAATGAGCAGTTCTTC. Translating it yields CASSPRDSPYNEQFF. This rearrangement joins TRBV7-9 to TRBJ2-1; a possible D gene is TRBD2 (6 bases). The CDR3 contains 15 residues. Trimming shortened V by 5 bases and J by 2 bases, and 13 bases separated the two germline ends. Per germline, CDR1 SEHNR and CDR2 FQNEAQ (reference sequence).